This T cell receptor (beta chain) derives from a study of CD8+CD57+ T cells in acquired aplastic anemia. The germline V gene has CDR1 MNHNS and CDR2 SASEGT. CDR3 length: 15 residues. Worth noting for this clonotype: Mismatch with germline at one junction end may stem from a read error.

Investigators profiled TCR beta VDJ and CDR3 from genomic DNA template. TCRdb reprocessed the reads via MiXCR and lists one record per CDR3 protein. The sample contains 200,000 or so distinct CDR3 sequences, around 66% of which appear only once. This chain joins TRBV6-1 and TRBJ1-2, with D perhaps TRBD1 (5 bases). This receptor was obtained from a human donor with severe aplastic anemia or a healthy control (not recorded which). The source material was sorted CD4+, CD8+, or CD8+CD57+ T cells (not recorded which) from PBMCs. The CDR3 DNA sequence: TGTGCCAGCGGTGAAGGGGAATCCACGAACTATGGCTACACCTTC. Translating it yields CASGEGESTNYGYTF.